One sample yielded the 27 T cell receptor beta chains listed below, sequenced in a study of beta chain features in type 1 diabetes. Findings and limits, study-wide: Researchers report that Type 1 diabetes patients had moderately but significantly shorter TCRB CDR3s across all four CD4+ subsets.

Their specific antigens are unknown. Reverse transcription of all isolated RNA meant that expressed TCRB transcripts were sequenced. Assay used: immunoSEQ multiplex PCR; TCRdb lists only in-frame clones, some missing. The data contain hundreds of thousands of clones, approximately 10% of them singletons. The sequencing input was central memory CD4+ T cells from blood. The receptors stem from a man under 40 with type 1 diabetes.

This clone showed up just a few times. DNA of the CDR3: TGCAGCGCCAGCCCGGGGGCCGGAGATACGCAGTATTTT. This gives the protein CSASPGAGDTQYF. The chain carries TRBV29-1 and TRBJ2-3, with D perhaps TRBD1 or TRBD2 (6 bases each). V lost 7 bases and J lost 5, with 16 bases in between. Per germline, CDR1 SQVTM and CDR2 ANQGSEA. The CDR3 spans 13 residues.

There are many counts of this clone. This chain joins TRBV5-6 and TRBJ1-2; D unclear. The CDR3 spans 16 residues. Germline values: CDR1 SGHDT, CDR2 YYEEEE. Trimming took 1 base from V and 4 from J, leaving 17 bases between them. DNA of the CDR3: TGTGCCAGCAGCTTGAGGGCAGCCGGTACCAGCTATGGCTACACCTTC. Its translation: CASSLRAAGTSYGYTF.

This clone showed up just a few times. The chain combines TRBV7-2 with TRBJ2-7, with unresolved D. The CDR3 covers 14 residues. The V end was cut by 5 bases, the J end by 3 bases, with 14 bases between. CDR1 and CDR2 from the germline V gene are SGHTA and FQGNSA. In DNA form, the CDR3 reads TGTGCCAGCAGCACTGCCTACAACCGCTACGAGCAGTACTTC. As protein: CASSTAYNRYEQYF.

Ten or more counts support this clone. The same CDR3 can be traced to other DNA sequences in this sample. The chain couples TRBV29-1 to TRBJ2-1; TRBD2 matches 11 bases. CDR3 length: 14 residues. With 6 bases clipped from V and 4 bases from J, the junction kept 5 bases outside the gene matches. Germline lookup yields CDR1 SQVTM and CDR2 ANQGSEA. The chain's CDR3 is CSVLTSGGYNEQFF. For the CDR3, the DNA is TGCAGCGTGCTTACTAGCGGGGGTTACAATGAGCAGTTCTTC.

The table lists this clone with a few counts. The chain joins TRBV4-1 to TRBJ2-3; unclear D gene. Germline V gives CDR1 MGHRA, CDR2 YSYEKL. V lost 1 base, J lost 4 bases, and 9 bases lay in between. This CDR3 contains 14 residues. The CDR3 region is CASSQAWPPDTQYF. DNA of the CDR3: TGCGCCAGCAGCCAAGCCTGGCCCCCAGATACGCAGTATTTT.

This clone was seen a few times. The rearrangement uses TRBV6-5 and TRBJ2-1; TRBD1 is a possible D gene (5 bases). The CDR3 covers 16 residues. V lost 0 bases and J lost 4, with 13 bases in between. Germline CDR1 MNHEY, CDR2 SVGAGI. The CDR3 DNA follows: TGTGCCAGCAGTTACTCCGGGTTTCAGGGTTACAATGAGCAGTTCTTC. Its translation: CASSYSGFQGYNEQFF.

The V call is TRBV5-1, the J call TRBJ1-3; the D gene is possibly TRBD1 (5 bases). Trimming cost V 4 bases and J 0 bases, with 20 bases left between them. Germline values: CDR1 SGHRS, CDR2 YFSETQ. The CDR3 loop spans 18 amino acids. CDR3 protein: CASSPQGATHFSGNTIYF. The CDR3, as DNA: TGCGCCAGCAGCCCGCAGGGCGCAACTCACTTCTCTGGAAACACCATATATTTT. Full variable domain (missing parts from reference TRBV5-1 and TRBJ1-3): KAGVTQTPRYLIKTRGQQVTLSCSPISGHRSVSWYQQTPGQGLQFLFEYFSETQRNKGNFPGRFSGRQFSNSRSEMNVSTLELGDSALYLCASSPQGATHFSGNTIYFGEGSWLTVV.

The V gene is TRBV28, the J gene TRBJ1-5, with D possibly matching TRBD1 (6 bases). This CDR3 has 16 amino acids. Trimming took off 7 bases at V and 1 base at J, with 17 bases between the two ends. Germline V gene lookup returns CDR1 MDHEN and CDR2 SYDVKM. The CDR3 sequence is CASTKGGGKSNQPQHF. CDR3 DNA sequence: TGTGCCAGCACCAAAGGGGGGGGCAAGAGCAATCAGCCCCAGCATTTT.

The genes are TRBV6-6 and TRBJ2-7; D possibly corresponds to TRBD1 (5 bases). Germline loops: CDR1 MNHNY, CDR2 SVGAGI (reference sequence). CDR3 length: 15 amino acids. V lost 7 bases, J lost 2 bases, and 18 bases lay in between. The CDR3 region is CASTRGTGPTYEQYF. CDR3 bases: TGTGCCAGCACCAGAGGCACAGGACCCACCTACGAGCAGTACTTC.

The V and J genes are TRBV25-1 and TRBJ1-1; possible D gene TRBD1, 6 bases. The CDR3 has 14 amino acids. Deletions cut 6 bases from V and 1 base from J, with 12 bases between. The germline V gene has CDR1 MGHDK and CDR2 SYGVNS. The CDR3 region has the DNA TGTGCCAGCAGGCCCCTCAGGGGGAACACTGAAGCTTTCTTT. This encodes CASRPLRGNTEAFF.

This clone has a handful of counts. The gene calls are TRBV28 and TRBJ1-2; D gene ambiguous. CDR1 and CDR2 from the germline V gene are MDHEN and SYDVKM. Trimming took off 5 bases at V and 0 bases at J, with 7 bases between the two ends. The CDR3 spans 13 residues. The CDR3 is CASSPAANYGYTF. The CDR3 nucleotides read TGTGCCAGCAGTCCAGCTGCTAACTATGGCTACACCTTC.

The chain has TRBV28 and TRBJ2-7; D remains unclear. Germline CDR1 is MDHEN and CDR2 is SYDVKM. V was clipped by 7 bases and J by 3 bases, with 7 bases between them. The CDR3 is 11 amino acids. The CDR3 is CASTALYEQYF. CDR3 bases: TGTGCCAGCACAGCACTCTACGAGCAGTACTTC.

The genes are TRBV7-2 and TRBJ2-7, with 8 bases lining up with TRBD1. Germline CDR1 and CDR2: SGHTA and FQGNSA. The length of the CDR3 is 13 residues. V shed 5 bases, J shed 7 bases, and the junction held 7 bases outside the gene matches. CDR3 region: CASSVDRVREQYF. CDR3 sequence (DNA): TGTGCCAGCAGCGTGGACAGGGTACGGGAGCAGTACTTC.

The chain employs TRBV29-1 and TRBJ2-5; a weak D match, TRBD1 (5 bases). V lost 6 bases, J lost 5 bases, and 10 bases lay in between. The CDR3 contains 11 residues. The germline V gene has CDR1 SQVTM and CDR2 ANQGSEA. CDR3 loop: CSVQGSETQYF. CDR3 coding DNA: TGCAGCGTCCAGGGTAGTGAGACCCAGTACTTC.

The chain uses TRBV28 and TRBJ2-1; D not resolved. The CDR3 is 13 residues long. Germline CDR1 reads MDHEN; CDR2 reads SYDVKM. V was trimmed by 7 bases and J by 7 bases, leaving 14 bases between them. The CDR3 DNA reads TGTGCCAGCACTTTCCAGAACATAAATGAGCAGTTCTTC. Translating it yields CASTFQNINEQFF.

This clone has only a few counts. The chain couples TRBV7-8 to TRBJ1-2; D is unresolved. This CDR3 has 12 residues. Germline V gene lookup returns CDR1 SGHVS and CDR2 FQNEAQ. V was shortened by 5 bases and J by 2 bases, with 6 bases between the two germline ends. The CDR3 nucleotides read TGTGCCAGCAGCCACGGGAACTATGGCTACACCTTC. Encoded protein: CASSHGNYGYTF.

This clone has just a few counts. This chain joins TRBV6-6 and TRBJ1-2, with TRBD1 as a possible D gene (5 bases). Germline V gene lookup returns CDR1 MNHNY and CDR2 SVGAGI (reference sequence). The CDR3 length is 14 residues. The V and J ends lost 7 bases and 1 base respectively, with 13 bases between them. The CDR3 coding sequence is TGTGCCAGCAAGGGGAACCAGGGTAACTATGGCTACACCTTC. Protein: CASKGNQGNYGYTF.

The chain is built from TRBV10-3 and TRBJ2-3; TRBD2 is a possible D gene (6 bases). V lost 6 bases and J lost 0, with 10 bases in between. This CDR3 has 14 amino acids. Per the germline V gene, CDR1 is ENHRY and CDR2 is SYGVKD. The CDR3 spells CAIRMGGSTDTQYF. CDR3 nucleotide sequence: TGTGCCATCAGGATGGGGGGTAGCACAGATACGCAGTATTTT.

The chain has TRBV7-2 and TRBJ2-2; TRBD1 might be the D (6 bases). The germline CDR1 and CDR2 sequences are SGHTA and FQGNSA. The CDR3 loop spans 14 amino acids. V was clipped by 3 bases and J by 6 bases, with 11 bases between them. CDR3 DNA sequence: TGTGCCAGCAGCTTCGGGACACCCCCCGGGGAGCTGTTTTTT. It encodes CASSFGTPPGELFF.

There are a few counts of this clone. The V call is TRBV30, the J call TRBJ1-2, with 8 positions matching TRBD1. Germline loops: CDR1 GTSNPN, CDR2 SVGIG (reference sequence). This CDR3 has 12 residues. The trim removed 1 base at V and 6 bases at J, leaving 1 base unmatched. CDR3 DNA sequence: TGTGCCTGGAGTGGACAGGGGAATGGCTACACCTTC. Protein: CAWSGQGNGYTF. The full variable domain, with the rest looked up from reference TRBV30 and TRBJ1-2, is SQTIHQWPATLVQPVGSPLSLECTVEGTSNPNLYWYRQAAGRGLQLLFYSVGIGQISSEVPQNLSASRPQDRQFILSSKKLLLSDSGFYLCAWSGQGNGYTFGSGTRLTVV.

This clone was seen a few times. The CDR3 DNA reads TGTGCCATCAGTGAGTCGGGACAGGGCGATTCACCCCTCCACTTT. Its protein product is CAISESGQGDSPLHF. The V gene is TRBV10-3, the J gene TRBJ1-6; 9 nucleotides line up with TRBD1. Germline V lookup: CDR1 ENHRY, CDR2 SYGVKD. The length of the CDR3 is 15 residues. The J segment lost 8 bases and the V segment lost 0 bases, leaving 2 bases of the junction unmatched.

This clone has a handful of counts. The chain carries TRBV5-8 and TRBJ1-5, with unresolved D. V was cut by 6 bases and J by 2 bases, with 9 bases left in between. The CDR3 extends over 13 amino acids. The germline CDR1 and CDR2 sequences are SGHTS and YDEGEE. CDR3: CASIKEGNQPQHF. CDR3 DNA: TGTGCCAGCATCAAGGAGGGCAATCAGCCCCAGCATTTT. Using reference TRBV5-8 and TRBJ1-5 for the parts outside the CDR3, the full variable domain is EAGVTQSPTHLIKTRGQQATLRCSPISGHTSVYWYQQALGLGLQFLLWYDEGEERNRGNFPPRFSGRQFPNYSSELNVNALELEDSALYLCASIKEGNQPQHFGDGTRLSIL.

The rearrangement links TRBV4-3 to TRBJ1-3; D gene uncertain. The CDR3 is 17 amino acids. Trimming left V 0 bases short and J 0 bases short, with 12 bases between. Germline values: CDR1 LGHNA, CDR2 YSLEER. Here the CDR3 DNA reads TGCGCCAGCAGCCAAGATCCAGGTTGGGGCTCTGGAAACACCATATATTTT. Protein: CASSQDPGWGSGNTIYF.

The chain has TRBV5-1 and TRBJ2-3, with D tentatively TRBD2 (5 bases). Per the germline V gene, CDR1 is SGHRS and CDR2 is YFSETQ. The CDR3 spans 11 residues. Trimming removed 5 bases at V and 5 bases at J, with 6 bases between. CDR3 protein: CASREGDTQYF. CDR3 nucleotides: TGCGCCAGCAGAGAGGGAGATACGCAGTATTTT.

This rearrangement joins TRBV30 to TRBJ1-5; 7 positions match TRBD1. V shed 3 bases and J 3 bases; nucleotides not matched to a gene: 8. Per the germline V gene, CDR1 is GTSNPN and CDR2 is SVGIG (reference sequence). The CDR3 extends over 15 amino acids. The CDR3 protein is CAWSTAGTVNQPQHF. The DNA for the CDR3 is TGTGCCTGGAGCACCGCCGGGACAGTCAATCAGCCCCAGCATTTT.

This clone showed up just once. The rearrangement links TRBV5-6 to TRBJ1-2, with 7 bases aligning to TRBD1. Losses at the gene ends were 4 bases for V and 5 bases for J; bases not matched to a gene: 14. The V gene's germline CDR1 is SGHDT and CDR2 YYEEEE. This CDR3 has 16 residues. This CDR3 reads CASSVRGGTAIYGYTF. CDR3 nucleotide sequence: TGTGCCAGCAGCGTCCGCGGGGGGACAGCAATTTATGGCTACACCTTC.

The J gene is TRBJ2-7, the V gene TRBV5-1; 8 nucleotides line up with TRBD1. Germline CDR1 reads SGHRS; CDR2 reads YFSETQ. The CDR3 loop spans 14 amino acids. The junction had 6 bases not matched to a gene; V was cut back by 0 bases and J by 7 bases. CDR3: CASSLGQGTGEQYF. CDR3 nucleotides: TGCGCCAGCAGCTTGGGACAGGGGACTGGAGAGCAGTACTTC.